Below, one T cell receptor (beta chain) is given with its context. Its target is unknown. This record comes from a study of T cell responses to AZD1222 COVID-19 vaccine. Method: immunoSEQ multiplex PCR; TCRdb's copy keeps in-frame clones and lacks some. The sample contains approximately 150,000 clones, approximately 90% of which appear only once. The study's findings and limits: Sampling captured repertoires only after the peak T cell response.

From germline, CDR1 is MNHEY and CDR2 SVGAGI. V gave up 0 bases and J gave up 5 bases; unmatched junction bases: 8. The CDR3 is 16 residues long. The sequence was obtained from an adult in good health. The chain has TRBV6-5 and TRBJ2-5; 8 bases map to TRBD2. The sample was peripheral blood, taken on day 0 of AZD1222 vaccination. The CDR3 bases are TGTGCCAGCAGTTACTCGTCCGGGAGGGGTTTGGAGACCCAGTACTTC. Amino acids: CASSYSSGRGLETQYF.